The source of this T cell receptor beta chain is a study of OX40 agonist ivuxolimab in advanced cancers. Looking at the study overall: Patients received ivuxolimab, an agonistic anti-OX40 (CD134) antibody.

The CDR3 has 16 residues. Per the germline V gene, CDR1 is MGHDK and CDR2 is SYGVNS. V dropped 4 bases and J dropped 7; count of bases not matched to a gene: 12. Sampled blood was obtained at baseline, cycle 4 day 1, and cycle 7 day 1. Assay used: immunoSEQ multiplex PCR; TCRdb lists only in-frame clones, some missing. This sample has 10,000 or so clones, with approximately 74% found just once. The sequence was obtained from an adult with an advanced solid tumor such as melanoma, head and neck, liver or kidney cancer. Here the sequenced sample was CD4+ or CD8+ T cells sorted from blood, taken in a trial of the OX40 agonist ivuxolimab. The chain recombines TRBV25-1 with TRBJ2-7; 11 positions agree with TRBD1. DNA for the CDR3: TGTGCCAGCAGTGTCGGACAGGGGGCCCGGGGTGGGGAGCAGTACTTC. Translated, it gives CASSVGQGARGGEQYF.